These 27 T cell receptor beta chains were all obtained from the same sample, sequenced in a study of spatial heterogeneity in lung cancer. Whole-study results and caveats: Within tumors, counts of expanded alpha and beta TCRs tracked tumor mutation counts.

Sample time point: sample taken at primary tumor resection. No antigen is known for these receptors. TCRdb re-analysed the 5' RACE reads in MiXCR, keeping a single row per CDR3 protein. The table shows approximately 16,000 distinct CDR3 sequences, with around 7.1% occurring only once. Source: lung tumor tissue, taken at surgery. The receptors derive from a female donor with early-stage non-small cell lung cancer.

As to this clonotype: This beta chain was picked up by a library intended for alpha chains and is off target, so its count carries little meaning. This chain joins TRBV19 and TRBJ1-4; D not resolved. This CDR3 has 11 amino acids. Germline-derived CDR1 and CDR2 are LNHDA and SQIVND (reference sequence). V was cut by 7 bases and J by 5 bases, with 5 bases left in between. The DNA of the CDR3 is TGTGCCAGTACCTCCAATGAAAAACTGTTTTTT. Its translation is CASTSNEKLFF.

There are many counts of this clonotype. This beta chain represents an off-target read in a library built for alpha chains; its size is of limited meaning. The chain recombines TRBV20-1 with TRBJ2-5; 7 bases are a match to TRBD1. The CDR3 is 13 amino acids. V lost 3 bases, J lost 2 bases, and 3 bases stayed unmatched. CDR1 is DFQATT and CDR2 is SNEGSKA in the germline V gene (reference sequence). This CDR3 is CSARPGQQETQYF. The CDR3 DNA reads TGCAGTGCTAGGCCGGGACAGCAAGAGACCCAGTACTTC.

This clonotype appeared many times. This beta chain is an off-target read within a library intended for alpha chains, so its frequency means little. The rearrangement joins TRBV10-3 to TRBJ2-3; no definite D call. Trimming cost V 4 bases and J 0 bases, with 8 bases left between them. Germline CDR1 is ENHRY and CDR2 is SYGVKD. The CDR3 extends over 14 amino acids. CDR3 residues: CAISGAISTDTQYF. The CDR3 DNA is TGTGCCATCAGTGGGGCTATCAGCACAGATACGCAGTATTTT.

Notes on this clonotype: Little can be read into the size of this beta chain, an off-target read in a library designed for alpha chains. The chain combines TRBV6-5 with TRBJ2-7; no firm D call. This CDR3 comprises 12 residues. Germline loops: CDR1 MNHEY, CDR2 SVGAGI. Trimming removed 7 bases from V and 2 bases from J, with 9 bases in between. CDR3 residues: CASMGFTYEQYF. CDR3 DNA sequence: TGTGCCAGCATGGGGTTTACCTACGAGCAGTACTTC.

The sample holds a few counts of this clonotype. This beta chain is off target for a library built for alpha chains, so its abundance means little. CDR3 sequence reads: CSARPSGASYNEQFF. In DNA form, the CDR3 reads TGCAGTGCTAGACCTAGCGGGGCGAGTTACAATGAGCAGTTCTTC. V is TRBV20-1 and J is TRBJ2-1; TRBD2 matches 9 bases. CDR3 length: 15 residues. Germline V CDR1 and CDR2: DFQATT, SNEGSKA (reference sequence). J lost 4 bases, V lost 2 bases, and 6 bases had no gene match.

Remarks on this clonotype: This beta chain is a stray sequence in a library constructed for alpha chains; its clone size is not meaningful. The rearrangement uses TRBV23-1 and TRBJ2-3; TRBD2 agrees at 10 bases. TRBV23-1 is recorded as an ORF, its role being uncertain. The CDR3 extends over 16 amino acids. V was pared by 7 bases and J by 5 bases, with 12 bases of the junction left unmatched. CDR3 region: CASTRTSGAARDTQYF. DNA of the CDR3: TGCGCCAGCACCCGGACTAGCGGAGCTGCACGAGATACGCAGTATTTT.

Only a few counts were recorded for this clonotype. This beta chain lies outside the target of a library built for alpha chains; its clone size means little. CDR3 nucleotides: TGTGCCAGCAGCCAAGGGGCAGGGCCCTTGGCCACTGAAGCTTTCTTT. It translates to CASSQGAGPLATEAFF. The V call is TRBV3-1, the J call TRBJ1-1, with a tentative D call TRBD1 (5 bases). This CDR3 has 16 residues. V was cut by 1 base and J by 4 bases, with 16 bases left in between. Germline V gene sequence: CDR1 LGHDT, CDR2 YNNKEL (reference sequence).

This clonotype occurred many times. One junction end does not reproduce the germline sequence, and a read error may be involved. Because this beta chain is a stray read in a library intended to capture alpha chains, its abundance should not be given much weight. This chain connects TRBV6-5 to TRBJ1-4; 8 bases agree with TRBD1. The CDR3 loop spans 15 amino acids. CDR1 is MNHEY and CDR2 is SVGAGI in the germline V gene. The CDR3 sequence: CASSTQGAPKEKLFF. The CDR3 DNA follows: TGTGCCAGCAGTACCCAGGGGGCGCCTAAGGAAAAACTGTTTTTT.

This clonotype was seen only a few times. With the library built for alpha chains, this beta chain is off target and its frequency is not meaningful. The chain links TRBV7-8 to TRBJ2-2, with TRBD1 matching 8 bases. The V gene's germline CDR1 is SGHVS and CDR2 FQNEAQ. This CDR3 spans 15 amino acids. Germline trimming cut 1 base from V and 6 bases from J; bases unmatched to any gene: 4. In nucleotides, the CDR3 is TGTGCCAGCAGCTTAGGTCAGGGGGCGTCCGGGGAGCTGTTTTTT. Protein: CASSLGQGASGELFF.

This clonotype was found many times. Relative to the germline gene, one junction end is altered; a read error may explain this. For a library built for alpha chains, this beta chain is a stray read; little rests on its size. The chain employs TRBV7-9 and TRBJ2-7; D is unresolved. CDR1 and CDR2 from the germline V gene are SEHNR and FQNEAQ (reference sequence). The CDR3 totals 13 residues. The CDR3: CASSLANRVEEYF. The CDR3 DNA sequence: TGTGCCAGCAGCTTAGCGAACCGGGTCGAGGAGTACTTC.

This clonotype was seen ten or more times. This beta chain came through as a stray read in a library set up for alpha chains, and its size says little. The chain joins TRBV12-3 or TRBV12-4 to TRBJ1-1, with D possibly being TRBD1 (6 bases). The CDR3 runs 14 residues. V gave up 6 bases and J gave up 2 bases, with 13 bases separating them. The CDR3 region is CASSAQQGNTEAFF. CDR3 nucleotide sequence: TGTGCCAGCAGCGCCCAACAGGGTAACACTGAAGCTTTCTTT.

This clonotype was recorded many times. This beta chain lies outside the target of a library built for alpha chains; its clone size means little. The chain combines TRBV7-9 with TRBJ2-3, with a tentative D call TRBD2 (5 bases). The CDR3 length is 16 residues. The germline V gene has CDR1 SEHNR and CDR2 FQNEAQ (reference sequence). V lost 0 bases to trimming and J lost 2 bases, with 12 bases between them. This CDR3 reads CASSLADSGVTDTQYF. The CDR3 bases are TGTGCCAGCAGCTTAGCGGACTCTGGGGTCACAGATACGCAGTATTTT.

This clonotype occurred a few times. Found in a library prepared for alpha chains, this beta chain is an off-target read, and its abundance has little meaning. The chain is built from TRBV4-1 and TRBJ1-2; 7 bases line up with TRBD1. The CDR3 totals 14 residues. The V segment lost 2 bases and the J segment 5 bases; nucleotides outside the gene matches: 5. In germline, CDR1 is MGHRA, CDR2 YSYEKL. CDR3 sequence (DNA): TGCGCCAGCAGCCAACCGACAGGGTGGTATGGCTACACCTTC. It specifies CASSQPTGWYGYTF.

Of note for this clonotype: This beta chain was picked up by a library intended for alpha chains and is off target, so its count carries little meaning. The chain couples TRBV27 to TRBJ2-3; TRBD2 matches 13 bases. CDR1 MNHEY and CDR2 SMNVEV come from the germline V gene (reference sequence). V gave up 2 bases and J gave up 4 bases; unmatched junction bases: 0. The CDR3 covers 15 residues. DNA of the CDR3: TGTGCCAGCAGTTTAACTAGCGGGGGGGCAGATACGCAGTATTTT. It codes for CASSLTSGGADTQYF.

This clonotype is medium-sized. This beta chain is a stray sequence in a library constructed for alpha chains; its clone size is not meaningful. The chain links TRBV7-6 to TRBJ2-7; D perhaps matches TRBD2 (7 bases). With 1 base removed from V and 3 bases from J, the gap between germline ends came to 13 bases. CDR1 is SGHVS and CDR2 is FNYEAQ in the germline V gene. There are 15 residues in the CDR3. CDR3 sequence reads: CASSLGWGGIYEQYF. The CDR3 DNA is TGTGCCAGCAGCTTAGGCTGGGGGGGCATCTACGAGCAGTACTTC.

This clonotype was seen many times. A library made for alpha chains picked up this beta chain off target, so its size means little. The rearrangement links TRBV7-3 to TRBJ2-3; D is possibly TRBD2 (5 bases). This CDR3 is 15 amino acids long. V lost 2 bases and J 2 bases, leaving 11 bases between the germline ends. CDR1 is SGHTA and CDR2 is FQGTGA in the germline V gene. The CDR3 spells CASSLGLSHTDTQYF. The CDR3 DNA sequence: TGTGCCAGCAGCTTAGGACTCTCCCACACAGATACGCAGTATTTT.

The table lists this clonotype with many counts. A library prepared for alpha chains yielded this beta chain as an off-target read; its size is of little meaning. The chain combines TRBV11-2 with TRBJ2-5; possible D gene TRBD2, 6 bases. V was trimmed by 1 base and J by 0 bases, leaving 15 bases between them. The V gene's germline CDR1 is SGHAT and CDR2 FQNNGV. The CDR3 spans 17 residues. The CDR3 nucleotides read TGTGCCAGCAGCTTAGGTGTGCGGGGCTCGTACCAAGAGACCCAGTACTTC. This codes for CASSLGVRGSYQETQYF. Variable domain in full (rest from reference TRBV11-2 and TRBJ2-5): EAGVAQSPRYKIIEKRQSVAFWCNPISGHATLYWYQQILGQGPKLLIQFQNNGVVDDSQLPKDRFSAERLKGVDSTLKIQPAKLEDSAVYLCASSLGVRGSYQETQYFGPGTRLLVL.

This clonotype has ten or more counts. This beta chain is a stray sequence in a library constructed for alpha chains; its clone size is not meaningful. The rearrangement joins TRBV5-1 to TRBJ2-7; TRBD1 matches at 10 bases. Germline CDR1 and CDR2: SGHRS and YFSETQ. The CDR3 has 14 amino acids. Trimming at V came to 2 bases and at J to 2 bases, leaving 1 base not matched to a gene. The CDR3 DNA reads TGCGCCAGCAGCTTCGGGACAGGGGCCTACGAGCAGTACTTC. It translates to CASSFGTGAYEQYF.

This clonotype was found a few times. This beta chain is a stray sequence in a library constructed for alpha chains; its clone size is not meaningful. V and J are TRBV7-9 and TRBJ2-1; 11 nucleotides match TRBD2. Germline V gene sequence: CDR1 SEHNR, CDR2 FQNEAQ (reference sequence). The CDR3 consists of 14 residues. Trimming removed 10 bases from V and 8 bases from J; junction bases left unmatched: 10. CDR3 residues: CAIELAGESDEQFF. Written as DNA, the CDR3 is TGTGCCATCGAACTAGCGGGGGAATCGGATGAGCAGTTCTTC.

In this sample, this clonotype turned up a few times. This beta chain turned up in a library designed for alpha chains; as an off-target read, its abundance says little. The chain is built from TRBV5-1 and TRBJ2-5; D call uncertain. Trimming cost V 2 bases and J 1 base, with 9 bases left between them. There are 14 residues in the CDR3. Germline-derived CDR1 and CDR2 are SGHRS and YFSETQ. The CDR3 DNA reads TGCGCCAGCAGCTTCACGGAGAGCCAAGAGACCCAGTACTTC. It yields the protein CASSFTESQETQYF.

By share, this clonotype counts as medium-sized (0.01 to 0.1%). This beta chain came through as a stray read in a library set up for alpha chains, and its size says little. The chain recombines TRBV3-1 with TRBJ1-2; 7 bases match TRBD1. The J segment lost 5 bases and the V segment lost 5 bases, leaving 11 bases of the junction unmatched. Germline V lookup: CDR1 LGHDT, CDR2 YNNKEL (reference sequence). This CDR3 is 15 amino acids long. In DNA, the CDR3 is TGTGCCAGCAGCTTCGGACAGGCTCTGCTTTATGGCTACACCTTC. Its translation: CASSFGQALLYGYTF.

This clonotype occurred many times. Because the library targeted alpha chains, this beta chain is an off-target read whose size means little. The chain recombines TRBV3-1 with TRBJ2-3; D assignment may be TRBD1 or TRBD2 (5 bases each). Trimming cost V 0 bases and J 5 bases, with 12 bases left between them. Germline V gene sequence: CDR1 LGHDT, CDR2 YNNKEL (reference sequence). The CDR3 loop spans 15 amino acids. The CDR3 sequence: CASSQEEGQGDTQYF. The CDR3 nucleotides read TGTGCCAGCAGCCAAGAAGAGGGGCAGGGAGATACGCAGTATTTT.

This clonotype showed up many times. Being off target in a library aimed at alpha chains, this beta chain has a size of little meaning. This chain uses TRBV7-3 with TRBJ2-2; the D gene is possibly TRBD1 (6 bases). The CDR3 sequence is 15 residues long. The V and J ends lost 5 bases and 0 bases respectively, with 10 bases between them. Germline V gene data show CDR1 as SGHTA and CDR2 as FQGTGA. Here the CDR3 reads CASSPDSANTGELFF. CDR3 DNA sequence: TGTGCCAGCAGCCCGGACAGCGCGAACACCGGGGAGCTGTTTTTT.

Many counts were recorded for this clonotype. Since it is a stray read in a library aimed at alpha chains, this beta chain has a size that is not meaningful. J is TRBJ2-5 and V is TRBV9; D ambiguous. The CDR3 consists of 13 residues. The germline CDR1 and CDR2 sequences are SGDLS and YYNGEE. V was pared by 3 bases and J by 4 bases, with 10 bases between. The CDR3 region is CASSEGPRETQYF. CDR3 bases: TGTGCCAGCAGCGAGGGCCCCAGAGAGACCCAGTACTTC. Drawing the rest from reference TRBV9 and TRBJ2-5, the complete variable domain is DSGVTQTPKHLITATGQRVTLRCSPRSGDLSVYWYQQSLDQGLQFLIQYYNGEERAKGNILERFSAQQFPDLHSELNLSSLELGDSALYFCASSEGPRETQYFGPGTRLLVL.

This clonotype has more than one count but fewer than ten. With the library built for alpha chains, this beta chain is off target and its frequency is not meaningful. This chain connects TRBV7-9 to TRBJ2-5; the match to TRBD1 covers 8 bases. The V gene end was trimmed by 1 base and the J gene end by 3 bases; junction bases not matched to a gene: 7. The CDR3 sequence is 16 residues long. Germline V gene data show CDR1 as SEHNR and CDR2 as FQNEAQ (reference sequence). The CDR3, as DNA: TGTGCCAGCAGCTTAGTAACGACAGGGGAAAAAGAGACCCAGTACTTC. It encodes CASSLVTTGEKETQYF.

This clonotype came up many times. This beta chain slipped into a library made for alpha chains as a stray read, so its size is not meaningful. The rearrangement links TRBV5-6 to TRBJ2-3, with D hard to call. Trimming took 5 bases from V and 2 from J, leaving 6 bases between them. This CDR3 contains 12 residues. Germline V gene sequence: CDR1 SGHDT, CDR2 YYEEEE. CDR3 sequence (DNA): TGTGCCAGCAGGGGAACCACAGATACGCAGTATTTT. It translates to CASRGTTDTQYF.

Judged by abundance, this clonotype is medium-sized (0.01 to 0.1%). For a library built for alpha chains, this beta chain is a stray read; little rests on its size. The J gene is TRBJ2-5, the V gene TRBV7-8; D is perhaps TRBD2 (6 bases). This CDR3 contains 14 residues. V was shortened by 8 bases and J by 5 bases, with 18 bases between the two germline ends. In germline, CDR1 is SGHVS, CDR2 FQNEAQ. The CDR3 spells CASGQNFGGETQYF. The CDR3 DNA is TGTGCCAGCGGTCAAAACTTCGGAGGGGAGACCCAGTACTTC.